This is a list of T cell receptor beta chains from one sample in a study of shared clonotypes between healthy human individuals. Clones were read by immunoSEQ multiplex PCR, and TCRdb kept only the in-frame ones, dropping some. The data contain under 650,000 clones, 90% to 97% of them seen just once; the ten biggest clones take up about 0.054%. The sequencing input was naive CD4+ T cells sorted from blood. These receptors all come from a woman aged 25 to 39 in good health. Both conserved end residues are part of each CDR3. The D gene is left open where the match is weak.

>TRBD2|18|TRBJ2-4|TRBV27
CASSTGTSGKPAKNIQYF
>.|14|TRBJ2-5|TRBV5-6
CASSRDPKGREQYF
>TRBD1|19|TRBJ1-5|TRBV28
CASSLAGTGTSLSNQPQHF
>TRBD2|16|TRBJ2-7|TRBV19
CASSKTTSGSAYEQYF
>.|15|TRBJ2-7|TRBV15
CATSPTGTLSYEQYF
>TRBD1|16|TRBJ2-3|TRBV7-6
CASSLGTGGKTDTQYF
>.|17|TRBJ2-7|TRBV28
CASRSTGAGDKIYEQYF
>TRBD2|16|TRBJ2-2|TRBV19
CASTERRLAGAGELFF
>.|15|TRBJ1-5|TRBV6-1
CASSEGPGANQPQHF
>.|14|TRBJ2-7|TRBV5-1
CASSLGAAPYEQYF